The 10 T cell receptor beta chains below were found in one sample sequenced in a study of T cell responses to AZD1222 COVID-19 vaccine (dated by TCRdb to about 2021). The library was made by the immunoSEQ multiplex PCR assay. TCRdb mirrors the immuneACCESS table, restricted to in-frame sequences. Some clones are absent from its copies; in checked studies, under half trace to an unresolved V gene, and the reason for the others is unknown. This sample lists about 130,000 clones; 75% to 90% were detected once. The ten largest make up about 5.6% of the sample. The time point label of this sample denotes: baseline before first vaccination. The specimen comprised peripheral blood, sampled on day 0 of AZD1222 vaccination. These receptors were obtained from an adult in good health.

V and J are TRBV19 and TRBJ1-2, with 10 bases that match TRBD1. Germline trimming cut 7 bases from V and 5 bases from J; bases unmatched to any gene: 10. The CDR3 has 15 amino acids. Germline CDR1 is LNHDA and CDR2 is SQIVND (reference sequence). CDR3: CASNPGQGRGYGYTF. The CDR3 DNA follows: TGTGCCAGTAACCCGGGACAGGGGCGAGGATATGGCTACACCTTC.

The chain couples TRBV15 to TRBJ1-2; 8 bases are shared with TRBD1. The germline V gene encodes CDR1 LNHNV and CDR2 YYDKDF (reference sequence). With V trimmed by 5 bases and J by 4 bases, 30 bases remained unmatched. The CDR3 consists of 22 residues. The CDR3 reads CATSGHIDRGGVGEVLGYGYTF. CDR3 in DNA: TGTGCCACCAGCGGCCATATCGACAGGGGTGGCGTTGGTGAGGTTCTTGGCTATGGCTACACCTTC.

In DNA, the CDR3 is TGTGCCAGCAGTTTACCAGGGATCAATCAGCCCCAGCATTTT. Protein sequence: CASSLPGINQPQHF. This chain connects TRBV27 to TRBJ1-5; D may be TRBD1 (5 bases). The germline CDR1 and CDR2 sequences are MNHEY and SMNVEV (reference sequence). Trimming shortened V by 2 bases and J by 3 bases, and 8 bases separated the two germline ends. The CDR3 runs to 14 residues.

This rearrangement joins TRBV7-9 to TRBJ2-7, with 9 bases fitting TRBD1. V lost 4 bases and J lost 4; bases outside the gene matches: 11. This CDR3 region has 16 residues. CDR1 is SEHNR and CDR2 is FQNEAQ in the germline V gene (reference sequence). Here the CDR3 DNA reads TGTGCCAGCAGCTACTTATCCGGGACAGGGAGTTACGAGCAGTACTTC. Protein sequence: CASSYLSGTGSYEQYF.

The chain links TRBV13 to TRBJ1-1; TRBD1 aligns across 7 bases. V gave up 3 bases and J gave up 11 bases; unmatched junction bases: 3. The CDR3 has 11 amino acids. CDR1 is PRHDT, CDR2 FYEKMQ, per germline (reference sequence). As DNA, the CDR3 is TGTGCCAGCAGCTTGAGGGGGCGGGCTTTCTTT. Translated: CASSLRGRAFF.

The chain links TRBV5-6 to TRBJ2-1; TRBD2 agrees at 11 bases. The germline gives CDR1 SGHDT, CDR2 YYEEEE. The CDR3 is 16 residues long. V was clipped by 0 bases and J by 4 bases; unmatched bases: 3. CDR3 amino acids: CASSLGLAGPYNEQFF. In DNA form, the CDR3 reads TGTGCCAGCAGCTTGGGACTAGCGGGGCCTTACAATGAGCAGTTCTTC.

The table lists this clone with a count of one. The V call is TRBV5-1, the J call TRBJ2-7; 7 positions match TRBD2. Germline V lookup: CDR1 SGHRS, CDR2 YFSETQ. After removal of 4 bases from V and 4 bases from J, the junction contained 2 bases not matched to a gene. CDR3 length equals 12 residues. The CDR3 protein is CASSPGGYEQYF. DNA of the CDR3: TGCGCCAGCAGCCCGGGGGGTTACGAGCAGTACTTC. The whole variable domain, filled in from reference TRBV5-1 and TRBJ2-7, reads KAGVTQTPRYLIKTRGQQVTLSCSPISGHRSVSWYQQTPGQGLQFLFEYFSETQRNKGNFPGRFSGRQFSNSRSEMNVSTLELGDSALYLCASSPGGYEQYFGPGTRLTVT.

V and J are TRBV5-1 and TRBJ2-2; D is possibly TRBD2 (6 bases). The V and J ends lost 4 bases and 4 bases respectively, with 11 bases between them. The germline gives CDR1 SGHRS, CDR2 YFSETQ. The CDR3 loop spans 14 amino acids. CDR3 nucleotides: TGCGCCAGCAGCAAAACTAGCTCCACCGGGGAGCTGTTTTTT. Translating gives CASSKTSSTGELFF.

The chain couples TRBV28 to TRBJ1-1; D is ambiguous. CDR1 is MDHEN, CDR2 SYDVKM, per germline. The V end was cut by 4 bases, the J end by 0 bases, with 12 bases between. This CDR3 region has 15 residues. CDR3 region: CASSSAKTLNTEAFF. The CDR3 nucleotides read TGTGCCAGCAGTTCCGCCAAGACTTTGAACACTGAAGCTTTCTTT.

The chain combines TRBV15 with TRBJ2-2, with D maybe TRBD2 (6 bases). Trimming took 1 base from V and 2 from J, leaving 11 bases between them. This CDR3 is 16 amino acids long. Germline lookup yields CDR1 LNHNV and CDR2 YYDKDF (reference sequence). CDR3 region: CATSRGDGLNTGELFF. DNA of the CDR3: TGTGCCACCAGCAGAGGGGACGGACTAAACACCGGGGAGCTGTTTTTT.